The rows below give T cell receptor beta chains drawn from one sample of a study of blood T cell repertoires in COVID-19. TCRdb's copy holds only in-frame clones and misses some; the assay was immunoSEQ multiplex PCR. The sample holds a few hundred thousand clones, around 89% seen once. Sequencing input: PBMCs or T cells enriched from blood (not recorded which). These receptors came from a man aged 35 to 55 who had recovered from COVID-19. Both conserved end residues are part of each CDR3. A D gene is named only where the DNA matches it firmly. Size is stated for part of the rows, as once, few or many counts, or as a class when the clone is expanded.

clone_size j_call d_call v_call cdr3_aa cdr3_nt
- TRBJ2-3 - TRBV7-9 CASSPLAGTDTQYF TGTGCCAGCAGCCCATTAGCGGGCACAGATACGCAGTATTTT
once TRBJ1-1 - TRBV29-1 CSVEDSGRRDTEAFF TGCAGCGTTGAAGACAGTGGCAGGAGGGACACTGAAGCTTTCTTT
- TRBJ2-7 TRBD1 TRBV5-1 CASYGGTGGTYEQYF TGCGCCAGCTACGGAGGGACAGGGGGGACCTACGAGCAGTACTTC
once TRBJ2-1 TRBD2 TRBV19 CASSIGGRAEGEQFF TGTGCCAGTAGTATAGGCGGGAGGGCCGAGGGTGAGCAGTTCTTC
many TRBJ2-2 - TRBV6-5 CASSYSKGRGTGELFF TGTGCCAGCAGTTACTCGAAGGGGCGAGGAACCGGGGAGCTGTTTTTT
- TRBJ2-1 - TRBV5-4 CASSSDCHLGSYNEQFF TGTGCCAGCAGCTCGGACTGCCACTTGGGATCCTACAATGAGCAGTTCTTC
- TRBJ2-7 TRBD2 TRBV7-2 CASSFSGRAREQYF TGTGCCAGCAGCTTTAGCGGGAGGGCCCGGGAGCAGTACTTC
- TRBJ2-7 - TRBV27 CASSPGGLLPEQYF TGTGCCAGCAGTCCGGGCGGGCTCCTCCCCGAGCAGTACTTC
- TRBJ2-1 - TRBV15 CATSRDTLGTISGYSGEQFF TGTGCCACCAGCAGAGATACGTTAGGGACAATTTCGGGCTATAGTGGTGAGCAGTTCTTC
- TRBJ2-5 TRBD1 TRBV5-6 CASSLAGTGIAGETQYF TGTGCCAGCAGCTTGGCGGGGACAGGGATCGCAGGGGAGACCCAGTACTTC
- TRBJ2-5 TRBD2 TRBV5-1 CASSRLAGETQYF TGCGCCAGCAGCAGGTTAGCGGGGGAGACCCAGTACTTC
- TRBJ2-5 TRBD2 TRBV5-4 CASSSWTSRETQYF TGTGCCAGCAGCTCCTGGACTAGTCGGGAGACCCAGTACTTC
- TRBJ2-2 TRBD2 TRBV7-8 CASSATSGGAPGELFF TGTGCCAGCAGCGCCACTAGCGGGGGGGCCCCCGGGGAGCTGTTTTTT
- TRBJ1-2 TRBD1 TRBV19 CASESSIGQGSYGYTF TGTGCCAGTGAATCGTCGATCGGACAGGGTTCCTATGGCTACACCTTC
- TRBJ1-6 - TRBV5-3 CARSWTYNSPLHF TGTGCCAGAAGCTGGACATATAATTCACCCCTCCACTTT
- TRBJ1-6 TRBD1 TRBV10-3 CAISDGTAYSPLHF TGTGCCATCAGTGACGGGACAGCGTATTCACCCCTCCACTTT
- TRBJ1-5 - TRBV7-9 CASSPAGNGVYSNQPQHF TGTGCCAGCAGCCCCGCGGGAAACGGGGTTTATAGCAATCAGCCCCAGCATTTT
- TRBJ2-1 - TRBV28 CASSSALVAVNNEQFF TGTGCCAGCAGTTCTGCCTTAGTAGCCGTTAACAATGAGCAGTTCTTC
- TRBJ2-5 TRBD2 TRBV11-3 CASSLDSGGGLRTQYF TGTGCCAGCAGCTTAGATAGCGGGGGGGGGTTAAGGACCCAGTACTTC
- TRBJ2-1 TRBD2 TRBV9 CASTAGGLNEQFF TGTGCCAGCACGGCGGGGGGCCTAAATGAGCAGTTCTTC
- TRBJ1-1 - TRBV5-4 CASSFWGGTEAFF TGTGCCAGCAGCTTTTGGGGGGGCACTGAAGCTTTCTTT
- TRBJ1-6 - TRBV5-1 CASSLGQGSNSPLHF TGCGCCAGCAGCTTAGGTCAGGGGTCGAATTCACCCCTCCACTTT
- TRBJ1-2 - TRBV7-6 CASSKQGVYGYTF TGTGCCAGCAGCAAACAGGGCGTCTATGGCTACACCTTC
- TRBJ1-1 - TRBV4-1 CASSQAPSELEAFF TGCGCCAGCAGCCAAGCTCCCTCCGAACTCGAAGCTTTCTTT
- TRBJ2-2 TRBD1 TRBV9 CASSVRTGDTGELFF TGTGCCAGCAGCGTAAGGACAGGGGACACCGGGGAGCTGTTTTTT
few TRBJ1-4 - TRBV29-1 CSVAKQGSNEKLFF TGCAGCGTGGCAAAACAGGGTTCTAATGAAAAACTGTTTTTT
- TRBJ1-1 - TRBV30 CAWLGTSSTEAFF TGTGCCTGGCTAGGGACATCGAGCACTGAAGCTTTCTTT
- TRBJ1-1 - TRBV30 CAWKTGLGMNTEAFF TGTGCCTGGAAAACAGGGCTGGGAATGAACACTGAAGCTTTCTTT
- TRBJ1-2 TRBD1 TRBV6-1 CASSEATGGSSYTF TGTGCCAGCAGTGAAGCCACAGGGGGCAGTAGCTACACCTTC